This record concerns one T cell receptor (beta chain) sequence. Its antigen is not identified. V lost 3 bases, J lost 3 bases, and 13 bases lay in between. Per the germline V gene, CDR1 is SGDLS and CDR2 is YYNGEE. The CDR3 loop spans 15 amino acids. Incorporated into the TCR beta cDNA libraries were unique molecular identifiers, which served to reduce PCR and sequencing biases. MiXCR, applied by TCRdb to the PCR reads, yields one record per CDR3 protein. The table lists about 430,000 distinct CDR3 sequences, 39% of them singletons. This specimen belongs to a study of post-analysis software for immune sequencing data. Study-wide points: The five TRBV segments detected at higher frequency in patients than in controls included TRBV5-6, TRBV5-1 and TRBV20-1.

The sequence came from a girl aged 2 to 10 with multiple sclerosis. Material for sequencing was blood. The chain has TRBV9 and TRBJ2-1; D gene unclear. As DNA, the CDR3 is TGTGCCAGCAGCGGAGAAACGGCCTACTACAATGAGCAGTTCTTC. Translation gives CASSGETAYYNEQFF.